This passage covers 20 T cell receptor beta chains from one sample sequenced in a study of blood T cell repertoires in COVID-19. The repertoire was sequenced with immunoSEQ multiplex PCR; TCRdb's copy has only in-frame clones and lacks some. The table lists approximately 190,000 clones, about 83% of them singletons. The specimen was PBMCs or T cells enriched from blood (not recorded which). All receptors come from a woman aged 30 to 39 who had been exposed to COVID-19.

This sequence joins TRBV7-9 and TRBJ1-2, with a tentative D call TRBD1 (5 bases). This CDR3 is built from 13 residues. Trimming took 1 base from V and 6 from J, leaving 9 bases between them. Germline CDR1 and CDR2: SEHNR and FQNEAQ (reference sequence). The CDR3 reads CASSLGGRNGYTF. CDR3 sequence (DNA): TGTGCCAGCAGCTTAGGGGGCAGGAATGGCTACACCTTC. Together with reference TRBV7-9 and TRBJ1-2, the CDR3 gives the full variable domain: DTGVSQNPRHKITKRGQNVTFRCDPISEHNRLYWYRQTLGQGPEFLTYFQNEAQLEKSRLLSDRFSAERPKGSFSTLEIQRTEQGDSAMYLCASSLGGRNGYTFGSGTRLTVV.

The rearrangement uses TRBV7-2 and TRBJ1-5, with a tentative D call TRBD1 (6 bases). This CDR3 has 14 residues. From germline, CDR1 is SGHTA and CDR2 FQGNSA. V gave up 2 bases and J gave up 4 bases, with 9 bases separating them. The CDR3 DNA sequence: TGTGCCAGCAGCTTATTAGGGGGTAATCAGCCCCAGCATTTT. Protein product: CASSLLGGNQPQHF.

The chain employs TRBV2 and TRBJ2-1, with 12 bases that match TRBD1. Losses at the gene ends were 7 bases for V and 4 bases for J; bases not matched to a gene: 5. CDR1 and CDR2 (germline): SNHLY, FYNNEI. The CDR3 loop spans 15 amino acids. This chain's CDR3 is CASTPGQGAYNEQFF. CDR3 DNA sequence: TGTGCCAGCACACCGGGACAGGGGGCATACAATGAGCAGTTCTTC. The complete variable domain, with remaining parts taken from reference TRBV2 and TRBJ2-1, reads EPEVTQTPSHQVTQMGQEVILRCVPISNHLYFYWYRQILGQKVEFLVSFYNNEISEKSEIFDDQFSVERPDGSNFTLKIRSTKLEDSAMYFCASTPGQGAYNEQFFGPGTRLTVL.

In its sample, this clone was seen once. The V gene is TRBV5-4, the J gene TRBJ2-5, with D unresolved. CDR1 and CDR2 from the germline V gene are SGHNT and YYREEE (reference sequence). CDR3 size: 12 residues. V lost 0 bases and J 5 bases, leaving 5 bases between the germline ends. The DNA for the CDR3 is TGTGCCAGCAGCTTGGCCGGGGAGACCCAGTACTTC. Its protein product is CASSLAGETQYF.

The chain carries TRBV7-2 and TRBJ1-1; D perhaps matches TRBD1 (5 bases). Trimming stripped 7 bases from V and 5 bases from J, with 14 bases between. This CDR3 contains 13 residues. In germline, CDR1 is SGHTA, CDR2 FQGNSA. The CDR3 region has the DNA TGTGCCAGCATATCGTATGGGGGGACTGAAGCTTTCTTT. This codes for CASISYGGTEAFF.

This chain joins TRBV5-1 and TRBJ1-5, with TRBD1 matching 7 bases. J gave up 7 bases and V 4 bases, and 8 bases lay outside the gene matches. The germline CDR1 and CDR2 sequences are SGHRS and YFSETQ. This CDR3 region has 14 residues. The CDR3 nucleotides are TGCGCCAGCAGCATGACAGGGTTAGGGCAGCCCCAGCATTTT. It is translated as CASSMTGLGQPQHF.

This clone was observed once. The junction does not match germline at one end; this may be a read error. This chain links TRBV11-2 with TRBJ1-1, with D maybe TRBD1 (6 bases). The CDR3 spans 16 residues. In germline, CDR1 is SGHAT, CDR2 FQNNGV. The CDR3 coding sequence is TGTGCCAACAGCTCGCAGAGGACAGCAACGCAAACTGAAGCTTTCTTT. Translation gives CANSSQRTATQTEAFF.

In its sample, this clone was seen a few times. A read error may produce the germline difference seen at one junction end. The chain combines TRBV7-7 with TRBJ1-4; 7 bases fit TRBD1. This CDR3 comprises 15 residues. Per germline, CDR1 SSHAT and CDR2 FNYEAQ (reference sequence). The CDR3 DNA follows: TGTGCTAGCAGCTTAGCGGCAGGGGGGAATGAAAAACTGTTTTTT. Amino acids: CASSLAAGGNEKLFF.

The V and J genes are TRBV4-3 and TRBJ2-5; 7 nucleotides match TRBD2. Germline lookup yields CDR1 LGHNA and CDR2 YSLEER. V trimming: 6 bases; J trimming: 1 base; junction bases outside the gene matches: 8. The length of the CDR3 is 15 residues. The CDR3 sequence is CASRPSGGGQETQYF. CDR3 in DNA: TGCGCCAGCAGACCCTCGGGCGGGGGCCAAGAGACCCAGTACTTC.

The CDR3 sequence is CASSESLSAAGRYF. CDR3 DNA: TGTGCCAGCAGTGAATCTTTATCCGCGGCTGGTAGATATTTT. The rearrangement links TRBV6-1 to TRBJ1-3; D not resolved. This CDR3 contains 14 residues. Germline CDR1 is MNHNS and CDR2 is SASEGT. Trimming removed 2 bases at V and 15 bases at J, with 20 bases between.

The chain carries TRBV10-1 and TRBJ2-7, with D perhaps TRBD2 (5 bases). The V and J ends lost 2 bases and 2 bases respectively, with 10 bases between them. CDR3 length equals 14 residues. CDR1 is WNHNN and CDR2 is SYGVQD in the germline V gene (reference sequence). The CDR3 loop is CASSEVRVAYEQYF. For the CDR3, the DNA is TGCGCCAGCAGTGAGGTGAGGGTAGCCTACGAGCAGTACTTC.

The genes are TRBV6-5 and TRBJ1-6, with D unresolved. The CDR3 covers 16 residues. Trimming stripped 4 bases from V and 4 bases from J, with 14 bases between. Germline CDR1 and CDR2: MNHEY and SVGAGI. The CDR3 region is CASSSLGGSYNSPLHF. CDR3 bases: TGTGCCAGCAGTTCACTGGGAGGAAGTTATAATTCACCCCTCCACTTT.

The V gene is TRBV28, the J gene TRBJ1-6; 8 bases map to TRBD1. The CDR3 is made up of 16 amino acids. V shed 4 bases, J shed 8 bases, and the junction held 10 bases outside the gene matches. Germline loops: CDR1 MDHEN, CDR2 SYDVKM. Written as DNA, the CDR3 is TGTGCCAGCAGTTCCCCCCGGACAGGGAAAGATTCACCCCTCCACTTT. This translates into CASSSPRTGKDSPLHF.

The chain links TRBV7-3 to TRBJ1-2, with D tentatively TRBD1 (6 bases). This CDR3 spans 15 amino acids. Trimming stripped 4 bases from V and 2 bases from J, with 14 bases between. The germline gives CDR1 SGHTA, CDR2 FQGTGA. The CDR3 reads CASSYGSTGNYGYTF. The DNA of the CDR3 is TGTGCCAGCAGCTATGGGTCCACAGGGAACTATGGCTACACCTTC.

The chain carries TRBV20-1 and TRBJ1-2; TRBD1 agrees at 9 bases. Trimming removed 3 bases from V and 2 bases from J; junction bases left unmatched: 4. This CDR3 region has 14 residues. From germline, CDR1 is DFQATT and CDR2 SNEGSKA (reference sequence). The CDR3 here is CSASGGQGNYGYTF. The CDR3 DNA sequence: TGCAGTGCTAGTGGGGGACAGGGCAACTATGGCTACACCTTC.

This chain joins TRBV7-3 and TRBJ2-5; TRBD2 aligns across 9 bases. CDR1 is SGHTA, CDR2 FQGTGA, per germline. Trimming removed 2 bases from V and 5 bases from J; junction bases left unmatched: 9. The CDR3 covers 16 residues. CDR3 sequence reads: CASSLYGRGGRETQYF. CDR3 DNA sequence: TGTGCCAGCAGCTTATATGGGCGGGGGGGCCGGGAGACCCAGTACTTC.

J is TRBJ2-2 and V is TRBV6-5; 7 positions agree with TRBD2. Germline V gene data show CDR1 as MNHEY and CDR2 as SVGAGI. The CDR3 loop spans 14 amino acids. V shed 5 bases and J 6 bases; nucleotides not matched to a gene: 6. CDR3 bases: TGTGCCAGCAGTCCCGGACTAGGGGCCGGGGAGCTGTTTTTT. This encodes CASSPGLGAGELFF.

This chain links TRBV4-3 with TRBJ2-1; 7 bases are a match to TRBD2. This CDR3 contains 16 residues. Germline CDR1 reads LGHNA; CDR2 reads YSLEER. After removal of 4 bases from V and 0 bases from J, the junction contained 6 bases not matched to a gene. The chain's CDR3 is CASSPESGGSYNEQFF. The DNA for the CDR3 is TGCGCCAGCAGCCCCGAGTCGGGGGGCTCCTACAATGAGCAGTTCTTC.

The chain has TRBV9 and TRBJ2-5, with a weak D call TRBD2 (6 bases). Trimming removed 0 bases from V and 5 bases from J, with 14 bases in between. This CDR3 has 15 residues. Germline lookup yields CDR1 SGDLS and CDR2 YYNGEE. The CDR3 here is CASSVGIRSGETQYF. The CDR3 region has the DNA TGTGCCAGCAGCGTAGGGATAAGGAGCGGGGAGACCCAGTACTTC.

The J gene is TRBJ2-7, the V gene TRBV7-2; TRBD1 matches 7 bases. Germline lookup yields CDR1 SGHTA and CDR2 FQGNSA. V shed 1 base and J 3 bases; nucleotides not matched to a gene: 3. CDR3 size: 14 residues. CDR3 nucleotides: TGTGCCAGCAGCTTAGTGGGACAGTACTACGAGCAGTACTTC. Translation gives CASSLVGQYYEQYF.